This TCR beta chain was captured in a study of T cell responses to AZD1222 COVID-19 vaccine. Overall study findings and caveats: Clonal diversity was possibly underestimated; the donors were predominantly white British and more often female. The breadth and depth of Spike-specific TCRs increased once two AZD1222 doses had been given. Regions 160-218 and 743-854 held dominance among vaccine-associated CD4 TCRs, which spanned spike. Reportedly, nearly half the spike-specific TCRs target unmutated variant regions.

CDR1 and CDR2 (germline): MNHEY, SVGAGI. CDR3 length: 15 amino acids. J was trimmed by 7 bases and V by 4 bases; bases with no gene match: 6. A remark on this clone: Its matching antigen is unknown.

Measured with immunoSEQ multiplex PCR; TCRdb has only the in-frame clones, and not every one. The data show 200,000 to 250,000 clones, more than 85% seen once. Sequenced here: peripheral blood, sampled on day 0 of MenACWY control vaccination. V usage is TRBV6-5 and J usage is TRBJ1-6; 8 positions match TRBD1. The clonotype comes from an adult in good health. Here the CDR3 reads CASSSRTGLNSPLHF. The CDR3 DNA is TGTGCCAGCAGTTCACGGACAGGGTTGAATTCACCCCTCCACTTT.